The text below deals with one TCR beta chain. What it binds is unknown. These data are taken from a study of shared clonotypes between healthy human individuals. Study overall: Per donor, three plates held CD4 naive cells, three held CD4 memory, two held CD8 naive and one held CD8 memory.

It was into CD45RA+ naive and CD45RA-negative memory subsets that the CD4+ cells were split. V shed 0 bases and J shed 9 bases, with 9 bases lying between them. CDR1 is SGHNT and CDR2 is YENEEA in the germline V gene. The CDR3 consists of 13 residues. Regarding the study as a whole: Sharing across a handful of donors was seen in around 5% of naive CD4 clonotypes. Clonotypes not shared had lower generation probabilities than those common to all four donors.

Only in-frame clones appear in the TCRdb table, and some are missing; sequencing was by immunoSEQ multiplex PCR. The table includes 2 million to 2.5 million clones, 90% to 96% detected once. The chain employs TRBV11-3 and TRBJ2-1, with D perhaps TRBD1 or TRBD2 (5 bases each). The sequencing input was naive CD4+ T cells sorted from blood. Subset here: CD45RA+ positively selected. The receptor comes from a man aged 18 to 35 in good health. The CDR3 is CASSLDMRGEQFF. CDR3 DNA: TGTGCCAGCAGCTTAGATATGAGGGGTGAGCAGTTCTTC.